The TCR beta chain described here comes from a study of T-cell reconstitution after alpha-beta-depleted transplantation in children. The study, taken as a whole, reports: It was reported that alpha-beta T cells came from several hundred expanded graft clones (about two months after transplant). Some patients' high day-60 TCRbeta diversity was attributed to recipient cells surviving conditioning. Hyperexpanded clones declined; after one year, newly produced T cells mostly supplied diversity.

Unique molecular identifiers were built into the TCRbeta library. TCRdb re-called the PCR reads through MiXCR, storing one row per CDR3 protein. The profile shows a few hundred thousand distinct CDR3 sequences, more than 20% of them singletons. This clonotype was observed at least ten times. What it recognizes is unknown. The starting material was PBMCs, obtained before TCRalphabeta/CD19-depleted stem cell transplant. This receptor was taken from a girl aged 2-10 years with Fanconi anemia, due to receive a stem cell transplant.

The CDR3 region has the DNA TGTGCCAGCAGCTTCACCTTAAAACCCGGCGGGGGAGAGACCCAGTACTTC. Its protein is CASSFTLKPGGGETQYF. The chain is built from TRBV7-9 and TRBJ2-5, with TRBD2 matching 7 bases. After removal of 3 bases from V and 4 bases from J, the junction contained 14 bases not matched to a gene. The germline gives CDR1 SEHNR, CDR2 FQNEAQ (reference sequence). CDR3 length: 17 amino acids.